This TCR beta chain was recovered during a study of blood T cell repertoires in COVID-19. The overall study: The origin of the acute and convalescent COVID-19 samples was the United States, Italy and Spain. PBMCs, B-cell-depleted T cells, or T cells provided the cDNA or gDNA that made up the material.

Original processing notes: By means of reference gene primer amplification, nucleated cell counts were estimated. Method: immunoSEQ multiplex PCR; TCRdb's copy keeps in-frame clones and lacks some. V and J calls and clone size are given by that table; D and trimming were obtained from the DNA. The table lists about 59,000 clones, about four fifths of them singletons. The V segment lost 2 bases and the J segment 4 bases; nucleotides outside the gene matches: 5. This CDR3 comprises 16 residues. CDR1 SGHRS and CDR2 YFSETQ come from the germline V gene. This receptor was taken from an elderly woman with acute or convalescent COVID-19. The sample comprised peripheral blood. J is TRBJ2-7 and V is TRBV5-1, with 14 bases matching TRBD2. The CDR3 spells CASSLGTSGSMYEQYF. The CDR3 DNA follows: TGCGCCAGCAGCTTAGGGACTAGCGGGAGTATGTACGAGCAGTACTTC.